The 5 T cell receptor beta chains in this list originate from one sample, sequenced in a study of CD8 T cells in ankylosing spondylitis. TCRdb re-called the 5' RACE reads through MiXCR, storing one row per CDR3 protein. The sample shows approximately 520,000 distinct CDR3 sequences, about 5.2% of them seen only once. Study-level findings and limits: What seemed typical of ankylosing spondylitis blood was a TCR beta motif built from fewer than ten highly homologous variants.

These receptors have no known antigen. Sequenced material: blood, either unsorted or a sorted T cell fraction (not recorded which). The source of these receptors is a male donor with ankylosing spondylitis.

Remarks on this clonotype: With a much larger clone just one base away, this may be a read error. The chain couples TRBV5-1 to TRBJ2-1, with 9 bases identical to TRBD2. This CDR3 contains 16 residues. CDR1 is SGHRS, CDR2 YFSETQ, per germline. The CDR3 bases are TGCGCCAGCAGCTTAGTGGCGGCTAGCGGGACCTATGAGCAGCTCTTC. This gives the protein CASSLVAASGTYEQLF.

This clonotype came up a few times. This chain uses TRBV28 with TRBJ1-5; TRBD1 matches 8 bases. The V gene's germline CDR1 is MDHEN and CDR2 SYDVKM. With V trimmed by 8 bases and J by 7 bases, 13 bases remained unmatched. The CDR3 consists of 15 residues. CDR3 loop: CASAIETGGSQPQHF. In DNA form, the CDR3 reads TGTGCCAGCGCCATTGAAACAGGGGGATCGCAGCCCCAGCATTTT.

J is TRBJ2-6 and V is TRBV4-1; either TRBD1 or TRBD2 may supply D (6 bases each). The V and J ends lost 1 base and 4 bases respectively, with 14 bases between them. CDR3 length: 17 residues. The germline CDR1 and CDR2 sequences are MGHRA and YSYEKL. The CDR3 protein is CASSQVKGEAGANVLTF. Written as DNA, the CDR3 is TGCGCCAGCAGCCAAGTCAAGGGGGAGGCAGGGGCCAACGTCCTGACTTTC.

At least ten counts were recorded for this clonotype. The rearrangement joins TRBV7-2 to TRBJ1-1; no clear D. The germline V and J ends were trimmed by 5 bases and 0 bases, with 10 bases remaining between them. CDR3 length: 14 residues. The V gene's germline CDR1 is SGHTA and CDR2 FQGNSA. The CDR3 here is CASSRGAVNTEAFF. DNA for the CDR3: TGTGCCAGCAGCCGCGGCGCGGTGAACACTGAAGCTTTCTTT.

This clonotype was picked up many times. This chain connects TRBV4-2 to TRBJ1-4, with D possibly being TRBD1 (5 bases). The CDR3 consists of 16 residues. Trimming took off 0 bases at V and 3 bases at J, with 11 bases between the two ends. The germline gives CDR1 LGHNA, CDR2 YNFKEQ. The chain's CDR3 is CASSQDVGLANEKLFF. DNA for the CDR3: TGTGCCAGCAGCCAAGACGTGGGGCTAGCTAATGAAAAACTGTTTTTT.